Listed here are 24 T cell receptor beta chains from one sample, sequenced in a study of CD8+ T cells in alopecia areata. Reverse transcription of extracted RNA yielded cDNA, which provided the sequencing template. The data were produced by immunoSEQ multiplex PCR, yet TCRdb's version contains in-frame clones alone and is incomplete. The sample includes around 250,000 clones, 67% seen only once; the top ten take about 1.3%. The sample in question was CD4+ T cells sorted from blood, obtained at week 0. The receptors originated from a human donor with alopecia areata.

The chain combines TRBV2 with TRBJ1-1, with a possible D match to TRBD1 (5 bases). This CDR3 has 12 amino acids. CDR1 and CDR2 from the germline V gene are SNHLY and FYNNEI. V shed 7 bases and J shed 5 bases, with 11 bases lying between them. The CDR3 is CASKAGMTEAFF. The CDR3 bases are TGTGCCAGCAAGGCAGGGATGACTGAAGCTTTCTTT.

V and J are TRBV30 and TRBJ1-4, with TRBD1 identical over 7 bases. Germline CDR1 and CDR2: GTSNPN and SVGIG (reference sequence). J gave up 10 bases and V 7 bases, and 18 bases lay outside the gene matches. CDR3 length: 15 amino acids. Here the CDR3 reads CALQTYRQGAGKLFF. Here the CDR3 DNA reads TGTGCCTTGCAAACCTACCGACAGGGAGCCGGAAAACTGTTTTTT.

This chain connects TRBV4-2 to TRBJ2-1; D possibly corresponds to TRBD2 (5 bases). V was trimmed by 4 bases and J by 0 bases, leaving 13 bases between them. Germline lookup yields CDR1 LGHNA and CDR2 YNFKEQ. The CDR3 has 16 amino acids. CDR3 loop: CASSLSSGNSYNEQFF. CDR3 DNA: TGTGCCAGCAGCCTAAGTTCGGGAAACTCCTACAATGAGCAGTTCTTC.

Written as DNA, the CDR3 is TGTGCCAGCAGCCCCTACCGCTATGGCTACACCTTC. It encodes CASSPYRYGYTF. The rearrangement joins TRBV7-2 to TRBJ1-2; D is unclear. The germline V gene encodes CDR1 SGHTA and CDR2 FQGNSA. This CDR3 is built from 12 residues. V was shortened by 5 bases and J by 4 bases, with 8 bases between the two germline ends. Looking up the rest from reference TRBV7-2 and TRBJ1-2 gives the full variable domain: GAGVSQSPSNKVTEKGKDVELRCDPISGHTALYWYRQSLGQGLEFLIYFQGNSAPDKSGLPSDRFSAERTGGSVSTLTIQRTQQEDSAVYLCASSPYRYGYTFGSGTRLTVV.

In this sample, this clone turned up a few times. V usage is TRBV29-1 and J usage is TRBJ1-2; D is perhaps TRBD1 (5 bases). Germline CDR1 reads SQVTM; CDR2 reads ANQGSEA. V was trimmed by 3 bases and J by 4 bases, leaving 12 bases between them. This CDR3 is built from 13 residues. The DNA of the CDR3 is TGCAGCGTTGACACAGCGGGGGGCTATGGCTACACCTTC. Its translation is CSVDTAGGYGYTF.

CDR3: CASNGQGAPRGYTF. CDR3 nucleotide sequence: TGTGCCAGCAACGGACAGGGGGCTCCCCGGGGCTACACCTTC. The chain recombines TRBV2 with TRBJ1-2; 11 bases match TRBD1. Germline assignment: CDR1 SNHLY and CDR2 FYNNEI. The CDR3 covers 14 residues. V was clipped by 7 bases and J by 8 bases; unmatched bases: 9.

This clone is a singleton in its sample. The chain carries TRBV6-6 and TRBJ1-5; the D is unclear. Between the trimmed V and J ends, which lost 2 bases and 1 base, there was a span of 9 bases. This CDR3 is built from 15 residues. Germline values: CDR1 MNHNY, CDR2 SVGAGI (reference sequence). In nucleotides, the CDR3 is TGTGCCAGCAGTTACAGGAACCCGAGCAATCAGCCCCAGCATTTT. It encodes CASSYRNPSNQPQHF.

CDR3 coding DNA: TGTGCCAGCAGCTTAGAAGGGGGACACACAGATACGCAGTATTTT. Amino acid sequence: CASSLEGGHTDTQYF. The chain is built from TRBV7-9 and TRBJ2-3; weak D call: TRBD1 (6 bases). The CDR3 contains 15 residues. V lost 1 base and J lost 2, with 10 bases in between. CDR1 and CDR2 from the germline V gene are SEHNR and FQNEAQ (reference sequence).

The rearrangement links TRBV29-1 to TRBJ2-5; the match to TRBD2 covers 7 bases. Germline trimming cut 3 bases from V and 5 bases from J; bases unmatched to any gene: 6. Looked up from germline, CDR1 is SQVTM and CDR2 is ANQGSEA. The length of the CDR3 is 13 residues. CDR3: CSVERISGETQYF. As DNA, the CDR3 is TGCAGCGTTGAGAGAATTAGCGGGGAGACCCAGTACTTC.

This chain joins TRBV29-1 and TRBJ2-5; 12 bases match TRBD1. CDR1 SQVTM and CDR2 ANQGSEA come from the germline V gene. V lost 6 bases and J lost 5; bases outside the gene matches: 13. The CDR3 loop spans 16 amino acids. CDR3 nucleotide sequence: TGCAGCGTGGCCCACGGGACAGGGGGCGCTTTGGAGACCCAGTACTTC. Translating it yields CSVAHGTGGALETQYF.

This chain connects TRBV7-2 to TRBJ2-6; 10 bases match TRBD1. This CDR3 is built from 19 residues. Looked up from germline, CDR1 is SGHTA and CDR2 is FQGNSA. The V segment lost 3 bases and the J segment 1 base; nucleotides outside the gene matches: 9. The CDR3, as DNA: TGTGCCAGCAGCTTCCTTCGGGACAGGGGAAGATCTGGGGCCAACGTCCTGACTTTC. Amino acids: CASSFLRDRGRSGANVLTF.

The V call is TRBV9, the J call TRBJ1-2; TRBD1 matches 8 bases. The ends lost 3 bases at V and 8 bases at J; junction bases unmatched: 6. Germline CDR1 is SGDLS and CDR2 is YYNGEE. The CDR3 is made up of 13 amino acids. The CDR3 protein is CASSAPDRGGYTF. CDR3 sequence (DNA): TGTGCCAGCAGCGCACCCGACAGGGGAGGCTACACCTTC.

The chain links TRBV6-5 to TRBJ2-5; weak D call: TRBD1 (6 bases). The ends were cut back, 0 bases at V and 1 base at J, with 9 bases in the middle. The CDR3 loop spans 15 amino acids. Germline lookup yields CDR1 MNHEY and CDR2 SVGAGI. The CDR3 DNA follows: TGTGCCAGCAGTTACTCGACAGGTGTCCAAGAGACCCAGTACTTC. Translating gives CASSYSTGVQETQYF.

This clone was found once. V usage is TRBV7-2 and J usage is TRBJ2-5, with TRBD1 matching over 11 bases. From germline, CDR1 is SGHTA and CDR2 FQGNSA. The CDR3 is 18 residues long. Trimming removed 4 bases from V and 1 base from J; junction bases left unmatched: 11. This CDR3 is CASSSRGAGTGGQETQYF. CDR3 nucleotide sequence: TGTGCCAGCAGCTCTAGAGGGGCCGGGACAGGGGGCCAAGAGACCCAGTACTTC.

This clone was recorded once. The chain is built from TRBV6-1 and TRBJ1-6; D is possibly TRBD1 (6 bases). Between the trimmed V and J ends, which lost 6 bases and 8 bases, there was a span of 14 bases. The CDR3 consists of 14 residues. Germline V gene sequence: CDR1 MNHNS, CDR2 SASEGT. In nucleotides, the CDR3 is TGTGCCAGCAGAAGGACAGATTTATATTCACCCCTCCACTTT. Its translation: CASRRTDLYSPLHF.

CDR3 in DNA: TGTGCCAGCAGCCTCGGACAGGGTTTTGGCACAGATACGCAGTATTTT. Encoded protein: CASSLGQGFGTDTQYF. The chain links TRBV11-1 to TRBJ2-3, with 8 bases lining up with TRBD1. V lost 5 bases, J lost 1 base, and 8 bases stayed unmatched. Germline V gene lookup returns CDR1 SGHAT and CDR2 FQDESV (reference sequence). This CDR3 region has 16 residues.

The gene calls are TRBV25-1 and TRBJ2-7, with D possibly matching TRBD1 (7 bases). The V gene lost 6 bases and the J gene lost 1 base, with 19 bases spanning the gap. CDR1 is MGHDK, CDR2 SYGVNS, per germline. CDR3 length: 16 residues. The CDR3 DNA reads TGTGCCAGCAGCCTCAGGGGGGACGGATTATCCTACGAGCAGTACTTC. Amino acids: CASSLRGDGLSYEQYF.

The chain links TRBV14 to TRBJ2-4; D ambiguous. CDR1 and CDR2 (germline): SGHDN, FVKESK. This CDR3 has 12 residues. V was trimmed by 1 base and J by 6 bases, leaving 4 bases between them. The CDR3 DNA follows: TGTGCCAGCAGCCAAGTCCCAAACATTCAGTACTTC. Protein: CASSQVPNIQYF.

V gene TRBV27 combines with J gene TRBJ2-4; unclear D gene. V was clipped by 4 bases and J by 0 bases, with 7 bases between them. Looked up from germline, CDR1 is MNHEY and CDR2 is SMNVEV (reference sequence). The CDR3 has 14 residues. Here the CDR3 reads CASSSQLAKNIQYF. For the CDR3, the DNA is TGTGCCAGCAGTTCTCAGCTAGCCAAAAACATTCAGTACTTC.

The chain has TRBV2 and TRBJ2-1, with 8 nucleotides matching TRBD1. There are 14 residues in the CDR3. The germline V gene has CDR1 SNHLY and CDR2 FYNNEI. The V segment lost 3 bases and the J segment 4 bases; nucleotides outside the gene matches: 2. As DNA, the CDR3 is TGTGCCAGCAGTGATTGGGACAGGTACAATGAGCAGTTCTTC. This gives the protein CASSDWDRYNEQFF.

The gene calls are TRBV30 and TRBJ2-6; D remains unclear. Between the trimmed V and J ends, which lost 0 bases and 2 bases, there was a span of 8 bases. In germline, CDR1 is GTSNPN, CDR2 SVGIG (reference sequence). The CDR3 runs to 15 residues. The CDR3 here is CAWSVLGAGANVLTF. The CDR3 DNA follows: TGTGCCTGGAGTGTACTGGGCGCTGGGGCCAACGTCCTGACTTTC.

This clone has only a few counts. This sequence joins TRBV19 and TRBJ2-3; 11 nucleotides line up with TRBD1. From germline, CDR1 is LNHDA and CDR2 SQIVND (reference sequence). The CDR3 contains 13 residues. V was clipped by 7 bases and J by 6 bases; unmatched bases: 3. The CDR3 reads CASKDRGRDTQYF. The CDR3, as DNA: TGTGCCAGTAAGGACAGGGGGCGGGATACGCAGTATTTT.

To note about this clone: The sample holds other DNA sequences that translate to the same CDR3. This chain connects TRBV30 to TRBJ1-1, with TRBD1 identical over 7 bases. Germline V lookup: CDR1 GTSNPN, CDR2 SVGIG (reference sequence). Trimming cost V 4 bases and J 5 bases; bases outside gene matches: 4. The length of the CDR3 is 12 residues. CDR3 protein: CAWNQGGTEAFF. CDR3 coding DNA: TGTGCCTGGAACCAGGGGGGGACTGAAGCTTTCTTT.

V usage is TRBV30 and J usage is TRBJ2-3, with TRBD1 identical over 7 bases. The CDR3 has 14 amino acids. Trimming removed 3 bases from V and 4 bases from J; junction bases left unmatched: 7. Germline V gene sequence: CDR1 GTSNPN, CDR2 SVGIG (reference sequence). The CDR3 DNA reads TGTGCCTGGAGCCCCGGGCAGGGGGCAGATACGCAGTATTTT. It is translated as CAWSPGQGADTQYF.